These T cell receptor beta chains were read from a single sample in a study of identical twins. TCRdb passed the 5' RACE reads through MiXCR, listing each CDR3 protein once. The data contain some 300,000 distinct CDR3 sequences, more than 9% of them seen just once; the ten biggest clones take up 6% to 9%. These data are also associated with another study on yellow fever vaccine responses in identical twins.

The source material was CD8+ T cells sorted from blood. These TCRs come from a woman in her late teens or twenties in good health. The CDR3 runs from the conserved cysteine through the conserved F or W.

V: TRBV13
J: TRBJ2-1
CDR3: CASSLERRVADEQFF

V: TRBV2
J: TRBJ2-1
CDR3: CASQDFEQFF

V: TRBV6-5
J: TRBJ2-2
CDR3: CASSYSAGPNTGELFF

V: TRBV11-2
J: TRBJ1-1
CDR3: CASSPKDSYTEAFF

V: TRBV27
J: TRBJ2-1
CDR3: CASSRRDGWNEQFF

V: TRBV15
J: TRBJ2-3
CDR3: CATSEGLAGITDTQYF

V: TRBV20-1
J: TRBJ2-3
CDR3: CSARGSGRTDTQYF

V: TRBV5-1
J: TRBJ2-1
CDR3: CASSTSTGFNEQFF

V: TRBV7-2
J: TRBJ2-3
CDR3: CASSPHRGWTDTQYF

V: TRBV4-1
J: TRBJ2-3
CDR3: CASSQDPASSTDTQYF

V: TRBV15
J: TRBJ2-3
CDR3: CATSREISGPTDTQYF

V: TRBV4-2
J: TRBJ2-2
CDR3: CASSPGTSGYTGELFF

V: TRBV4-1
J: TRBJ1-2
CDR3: CASSQVVDRGYTF

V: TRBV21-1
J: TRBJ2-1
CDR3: CASSKGLAGVYEQFF

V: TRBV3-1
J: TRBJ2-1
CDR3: CASSPSGLLPVAEQFF

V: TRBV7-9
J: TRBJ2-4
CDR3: CASSSPTGQGRNIQYF

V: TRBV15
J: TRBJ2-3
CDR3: CATSPGLADTDTQYF

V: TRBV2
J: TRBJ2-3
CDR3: CASSRRDSNTDTQYF

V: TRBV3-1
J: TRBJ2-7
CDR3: CASSQDLGSAYEQYF

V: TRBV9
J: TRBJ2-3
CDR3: CASNPEAGSTDTQYF

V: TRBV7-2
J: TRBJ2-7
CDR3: CASSPLDRLDEQYF

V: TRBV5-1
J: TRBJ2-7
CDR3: CASSPTGGGSGEQYF

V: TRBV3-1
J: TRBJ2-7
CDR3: CASSSNRGYEQYF

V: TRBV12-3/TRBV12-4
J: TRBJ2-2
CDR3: CASSPPGLSNAGELFF

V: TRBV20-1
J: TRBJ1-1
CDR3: CSARYSNTEAFF

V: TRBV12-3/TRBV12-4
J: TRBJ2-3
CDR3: CASSISSGGKSYTQYF

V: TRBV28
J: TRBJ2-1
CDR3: CASSSTGTSVIDEQFF

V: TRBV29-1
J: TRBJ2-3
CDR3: CSVEVGGGTDTQYF

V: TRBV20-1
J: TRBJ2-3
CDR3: CSASRLARADTQYF

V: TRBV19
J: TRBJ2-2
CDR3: CAGSSDGGELFF

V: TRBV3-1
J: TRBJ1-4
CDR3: CASSPSWSGTNEKLFF

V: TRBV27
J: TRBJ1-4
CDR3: CASRGQGRNEKLFF

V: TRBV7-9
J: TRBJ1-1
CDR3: CASSFRRGRKEAFF

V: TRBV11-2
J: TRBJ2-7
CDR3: CASRRTGLADYEQYF

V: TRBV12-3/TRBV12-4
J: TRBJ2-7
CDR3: CASSAGTSYEQYF

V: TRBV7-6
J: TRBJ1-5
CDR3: CASSFGTGDQPQHF

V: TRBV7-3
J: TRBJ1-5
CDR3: CASRSIQGWQPQHF

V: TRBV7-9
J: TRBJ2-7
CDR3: CASSPPYGQSEQYF

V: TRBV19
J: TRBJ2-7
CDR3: CASSIDLQEYYEQYF

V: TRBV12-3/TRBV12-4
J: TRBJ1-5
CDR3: CASSLEYQPQHF

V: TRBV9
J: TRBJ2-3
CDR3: CASSDPRTASDTQYF

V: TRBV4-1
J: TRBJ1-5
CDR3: CASSPRLISDYSNQPQHF

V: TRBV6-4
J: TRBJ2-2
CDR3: CASSEVAHGELFF

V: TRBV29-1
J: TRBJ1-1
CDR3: CSVPDGNTEAFF

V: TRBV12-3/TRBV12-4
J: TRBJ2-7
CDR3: CASSWTSGSHEQYF

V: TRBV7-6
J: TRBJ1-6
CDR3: CASSLGGQGSSPLHF

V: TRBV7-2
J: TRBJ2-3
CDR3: CASSQTAGRVSDTQYF

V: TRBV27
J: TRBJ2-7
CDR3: CASSLLAGRSYEQYF

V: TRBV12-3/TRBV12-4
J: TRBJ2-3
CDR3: CASSSPPHSTDTQYF

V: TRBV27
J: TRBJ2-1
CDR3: CASSQRTGTYNEQFF

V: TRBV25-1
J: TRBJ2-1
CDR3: CASSDSGSITYNEQFF

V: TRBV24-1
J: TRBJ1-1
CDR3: CATSETGGVDTEAFF

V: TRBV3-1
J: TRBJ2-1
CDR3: CASSQVATKDEQFF

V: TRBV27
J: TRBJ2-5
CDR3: CASSRTSHQETQYF